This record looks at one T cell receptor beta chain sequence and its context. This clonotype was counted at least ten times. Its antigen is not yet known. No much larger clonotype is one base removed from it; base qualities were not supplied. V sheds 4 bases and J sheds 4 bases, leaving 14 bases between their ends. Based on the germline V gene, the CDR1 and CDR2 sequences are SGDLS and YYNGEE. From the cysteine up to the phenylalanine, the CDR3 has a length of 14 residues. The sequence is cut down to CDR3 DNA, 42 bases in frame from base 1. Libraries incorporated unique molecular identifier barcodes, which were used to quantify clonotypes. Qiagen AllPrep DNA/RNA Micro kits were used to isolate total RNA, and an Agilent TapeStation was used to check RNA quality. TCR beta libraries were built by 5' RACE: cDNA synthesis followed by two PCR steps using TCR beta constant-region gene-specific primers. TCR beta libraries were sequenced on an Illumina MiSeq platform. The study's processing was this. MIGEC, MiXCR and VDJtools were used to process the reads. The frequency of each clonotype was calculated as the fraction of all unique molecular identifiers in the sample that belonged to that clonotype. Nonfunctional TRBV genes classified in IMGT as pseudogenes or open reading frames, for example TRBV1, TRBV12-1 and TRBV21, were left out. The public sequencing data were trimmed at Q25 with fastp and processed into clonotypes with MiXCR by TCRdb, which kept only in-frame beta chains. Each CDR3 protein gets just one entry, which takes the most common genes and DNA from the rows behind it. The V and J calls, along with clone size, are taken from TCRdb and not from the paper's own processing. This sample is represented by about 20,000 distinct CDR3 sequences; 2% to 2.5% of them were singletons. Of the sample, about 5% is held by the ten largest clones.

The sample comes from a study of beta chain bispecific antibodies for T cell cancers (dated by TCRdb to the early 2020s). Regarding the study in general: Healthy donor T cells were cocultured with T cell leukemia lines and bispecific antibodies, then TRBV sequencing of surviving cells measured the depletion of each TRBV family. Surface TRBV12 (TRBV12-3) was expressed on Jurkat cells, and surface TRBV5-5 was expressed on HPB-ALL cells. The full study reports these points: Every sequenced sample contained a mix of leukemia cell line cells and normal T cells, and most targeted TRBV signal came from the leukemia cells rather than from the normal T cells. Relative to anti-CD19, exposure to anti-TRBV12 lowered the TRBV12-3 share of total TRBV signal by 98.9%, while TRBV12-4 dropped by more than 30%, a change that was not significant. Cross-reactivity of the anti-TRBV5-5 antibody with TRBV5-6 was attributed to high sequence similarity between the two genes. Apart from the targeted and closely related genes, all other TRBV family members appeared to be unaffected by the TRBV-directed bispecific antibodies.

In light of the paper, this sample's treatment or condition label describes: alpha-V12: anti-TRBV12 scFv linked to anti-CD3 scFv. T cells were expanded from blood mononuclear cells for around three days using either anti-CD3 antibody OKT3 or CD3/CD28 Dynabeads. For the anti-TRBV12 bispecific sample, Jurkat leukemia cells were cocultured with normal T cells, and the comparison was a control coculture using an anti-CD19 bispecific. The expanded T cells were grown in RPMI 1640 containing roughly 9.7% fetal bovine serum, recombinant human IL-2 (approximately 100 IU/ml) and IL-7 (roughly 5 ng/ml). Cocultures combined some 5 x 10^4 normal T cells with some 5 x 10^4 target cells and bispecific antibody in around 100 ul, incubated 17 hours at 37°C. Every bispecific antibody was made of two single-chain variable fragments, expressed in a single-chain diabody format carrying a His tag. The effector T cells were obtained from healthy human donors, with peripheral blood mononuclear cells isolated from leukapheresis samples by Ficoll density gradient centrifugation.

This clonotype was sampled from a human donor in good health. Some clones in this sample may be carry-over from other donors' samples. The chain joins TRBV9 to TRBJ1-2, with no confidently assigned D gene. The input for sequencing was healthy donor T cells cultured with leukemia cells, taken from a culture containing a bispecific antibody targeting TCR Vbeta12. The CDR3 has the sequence CASSPLRGGYGYTF. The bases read TGTGCCAGCAGCCCACTACGGGGTGGCTATGGCTACACCTTC.